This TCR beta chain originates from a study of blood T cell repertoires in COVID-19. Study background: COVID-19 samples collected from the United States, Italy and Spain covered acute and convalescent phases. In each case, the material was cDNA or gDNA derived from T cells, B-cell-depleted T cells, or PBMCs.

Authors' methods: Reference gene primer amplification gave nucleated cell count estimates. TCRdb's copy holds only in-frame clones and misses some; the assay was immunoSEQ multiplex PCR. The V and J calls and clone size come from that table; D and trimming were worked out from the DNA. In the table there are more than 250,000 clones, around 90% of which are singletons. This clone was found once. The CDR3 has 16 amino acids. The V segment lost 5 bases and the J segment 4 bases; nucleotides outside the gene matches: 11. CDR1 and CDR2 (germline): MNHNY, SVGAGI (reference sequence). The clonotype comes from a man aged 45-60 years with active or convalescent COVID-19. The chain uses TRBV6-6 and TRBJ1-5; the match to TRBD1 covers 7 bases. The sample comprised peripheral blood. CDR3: CASSASEGGANQPQHF. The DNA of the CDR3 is TGTGCCAGCAGTGCCTCAGAAGGGGGCGCGAATCAGCCCCAGCATTTT.